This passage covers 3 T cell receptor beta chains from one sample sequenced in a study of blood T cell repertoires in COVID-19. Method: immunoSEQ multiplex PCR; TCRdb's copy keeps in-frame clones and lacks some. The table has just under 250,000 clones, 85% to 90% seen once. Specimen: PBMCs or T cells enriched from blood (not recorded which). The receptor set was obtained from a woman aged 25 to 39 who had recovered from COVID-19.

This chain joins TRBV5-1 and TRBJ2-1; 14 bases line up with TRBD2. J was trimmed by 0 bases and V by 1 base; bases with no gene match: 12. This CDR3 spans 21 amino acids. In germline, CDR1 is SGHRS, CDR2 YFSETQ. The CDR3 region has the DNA TGCGCCAGCAGCTTGAGAGGGGGACTAGCGGGAGTGTCGACCTCCTACAATGAGCAGTTCTTC. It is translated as CASSLRGGLAGVSTSYNEQFF.

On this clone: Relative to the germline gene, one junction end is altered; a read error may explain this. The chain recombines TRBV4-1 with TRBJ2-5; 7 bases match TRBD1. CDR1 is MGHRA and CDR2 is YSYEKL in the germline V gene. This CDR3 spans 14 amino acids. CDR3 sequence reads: CASSQDGTEETQYF. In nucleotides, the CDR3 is TGCGCCAGCAGTCAAGATGGGACAGAAGAGACCCAGTACTTC.

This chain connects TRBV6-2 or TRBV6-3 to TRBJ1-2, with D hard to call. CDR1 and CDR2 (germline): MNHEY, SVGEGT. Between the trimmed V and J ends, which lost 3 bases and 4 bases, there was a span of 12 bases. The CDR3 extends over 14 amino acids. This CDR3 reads CASSYFTSLYGYTF. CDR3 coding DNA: TGTGCCAGCAGTTATTTTACTTCACTCTATGGCTACACCTTC.